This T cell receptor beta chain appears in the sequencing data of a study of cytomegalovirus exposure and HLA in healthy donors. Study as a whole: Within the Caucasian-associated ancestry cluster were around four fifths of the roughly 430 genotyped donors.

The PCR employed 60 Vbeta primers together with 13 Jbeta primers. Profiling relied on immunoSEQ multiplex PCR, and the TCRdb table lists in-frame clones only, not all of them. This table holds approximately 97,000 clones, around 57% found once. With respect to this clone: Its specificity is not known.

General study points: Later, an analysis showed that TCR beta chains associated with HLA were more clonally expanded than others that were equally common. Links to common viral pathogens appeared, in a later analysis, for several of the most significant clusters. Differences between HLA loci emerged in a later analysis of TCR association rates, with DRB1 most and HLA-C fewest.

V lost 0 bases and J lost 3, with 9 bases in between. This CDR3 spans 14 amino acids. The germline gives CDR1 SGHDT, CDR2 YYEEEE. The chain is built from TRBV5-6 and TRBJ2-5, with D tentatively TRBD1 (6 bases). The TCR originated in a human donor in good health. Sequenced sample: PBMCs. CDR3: CASSLEHREETQYF. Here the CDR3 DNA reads TGTGCCAGCAGCTTGGAACACAGGGAAGAGACCCAGTACTTC.